The clone carrying this TCR beta chain was counted once. Data came from immunoSEQ multiplex PCR; TCRdb stores just in-frame clones and leaves some out. Seen here are around 75,000 clones, approximately 92% observed once, and the top ten hold 5% to 6%. These data originate in a study of control samples from healthy donors and cancer patients. This CDR3 is built from 14 residues. The junction had 10 bases not matched to a gene; V was cut back by 10 bases and J by 5 bases. Germline loops: CDR1 ENHRY, CDR2 SYGVKD. This TCR came from a woman aged 55-69 years in good health. Sequenced material: blood. This chain uses TRBV10-3 with TRBJ2-5; 10 bases are shared with TRBD1. CDR3 residues: CATTRDRGEETQYF. CDR3 nucleotide sequence: TGTGCCACTACACGGGACAGGGGCGAGGAGACCCAGTACTTC.